The next 2 T cell receptor beta chains were all read from a single sample in a study of T cells after posttransplantation cyclophosphamide. Cyclophosphamide on days +3 and +4 followed busulfan-fludarabine conditioning and a marrow graft. The method was immunoSEQ multiplex PCR; TCRdb's version includes in-frame clones alone and lacks a portion of them. In total the sample includes 15,000 to 20,000 clones, none of them seen once. The starting material was PBMCs, obtained after allogeneic stem cell transplant with posttransplant cyclophosphamide. The source of these receptors is a female patient younger than 45 who received an allogeneic stem cell transplant from a related donor, was CMV-positive, and had no GVHD. The T cells may come from the graft donor.

This clone is labeled as medium-sized. The V and J genes are TRBV9 and TRBJ1-1, with D tentatively TRBD1 (6 bases). CDR1 SGDLS and CDR2 YYNGEE come from the germline V gene. The V end lost 4 bases, the J end lost 1 base, and 14 bases lay between the germline ends. The length of the CDR3 is 15 residues. The CDR3: CASSQRQAPNTEAFF. CDR3 coding DNA: TGTGCCAGCAGCCAGCGACAGGCGCCGAACACTGAAGCTTTCTTT. Full variable domain (rest looked up from reference TRBV9 and TRBJ1-1): DSGVTQTPKHLITATGQRVTLRCSPRSGDLSVYWYQQSLDQGLQFLIQYYNGEERAKGNILERFSAQQFPDLHSELNLSSLELGDSALYFCASSQRQAPNTEAFFGQGTRLTVV.

This clone was observed many times. The gene calls are TRBV16 and TRBJ1-2, with 10 bases that match TRBD1. This CDR3 region has 21 residues. V lost 4 bases to trimming and J lost 4 bases; unmatched junction nucleotides: 24. Germline CDR1 reads KGHSY; CDR2 reads FQNENV. CDR3 nucleotides: TGTGCCAGCAGCCGAGACGGACAGGGGGAAATGTTCCGTCGGGGTAGCTATGGCTACACCTTC. Its translation: CASSRDGQGEMFRRGSYGYTF.